Here is one T cell receptor (beta chain) with its context. CDR3 length: 14 amino acids. Germline V lookup: CDR1 SEHNR, CDR2 FQNEAQ (reference sequence). The germline V and J ends were trimmed by 6 bases and 4 bases, with 13 bases remaining between them. TCRdb re-called the 5' RACE reads through MiXCR, storing one row per CDR3 protein. The repertoire holds 250,000 or so distinct CDR3 sequences, more than 15% seen once, with roughly 23% in the top ten. The data were obtained in a study of T-cell memory formation after mild COVID-19. The chain combines TRBV7-9 with TRBJ2-1; the D gene is possibly TRBD1 (6 bases). The specimen sequenced was PBMCs or a T cell subset sorted from them (not recorded which). This sequence was found in a man aged 18 to 29 who had mild COVID-19 (a few samples of this study predate the infection). Cell type and time point are not known. CDR3 sequence (DNA): TGTGCCAGCAGTAAGCAGGGACAATACAATGAGCAGTTCTTC. Protein sequence: CASSKQGQYNEQFF.